The next 8 T cell receptor beta chains were all read from a single sample in a study of cytomegalovirus exposure and HLA in healthy donors. The PCR used 60 Vbeta and 13 Jbeta primers. The table came from immunoSEQ multiplex PCR; TCRdb's copy has only in-frame clones and leaves some out. The table lists over 150,000 clones, under 80% of them singletons. Material for sequencing was PBMCs. Receptors originate from a man in his forties in good health and CMV-seronegative.

V and J are TRBV13 and TRBJ1-2; possible D gene TRBD1, 6 bases. Germline values: CDR1 PRHDT, CDR2 FYEKMQ (reference sequence). V was trimmed by 6 bases and J by 7 bases, leaving 18 bases between them. The CDR3 totals 14 residues. As DNA, the CDR3 is TGTGCCAGCAGACATAGCCAGGGGTTTTCTGGCTACACCTTC. The encoded protein is CASRHSQGFSGYTF. Together with reference TRBV13 and TRBJ1-2, the CDR3 gives the full variable domain: AAGVIQSPRHLIKEKRETATLKCYPIPRHDTVYWYQQGPGQDPQFLISFYEKMQSDKGSIPDRFSAQQFSDYHSELNMSSLELGDSALYFCASRHSQGFSGYTFGSGTRLTVV.

Only one count was recorded for this clone. V and J are TRBV20-1 and TRBJ2-5; maybe TRBD2 (5 bases). Germline V gene lookup returns CDR1 DFQATT and CDR2 SNEGSKA (reference sequence). V lost 5 bases and J 5 bases, leaving 9 bases between the germline ends. The length of the CDR3 is 11 residues. The CDR3 DNA is TGCAGTGCTGGCAAGCGGGAGACCCAGTACTTC. Amino acid sequence: CSAGKRETQYF.

This clone appeared a single time. V usage is TRBV9 and J usage is TRBJ1-4; 10 nucleotides align to TRBD1. The CDR3 is 15 amino acids. Trimming at V came to 3 bases and at J to 7 bases, leaving 6 bases not matched to a gene. Germline assignment: CDR1 SGDLS and CDR2 YYNGEE. The CDR3 DNA reads TGTGCCAGCAGCGCGTCCGGGACAGGGGTTGAAAAACTGTTTTTT. This encodes CASSASGTGVEKLFF.

The rearrangement joins TRBV30 to TRBJ2-2; tentative D call: TRBD1 (6 bases). Trimming removed 1 base from V and 1 base from J, with 16 bases in between. CDR1 is GTSNPN and CDR2 is SVGIG in the germline V gene (reference sequence). The CDR3 has 17 residues. Here the CDR3 DNA reads TGTGCCTGGAGTGGCAATTTCGGGACACAGAACACCGGGGAGCTGTTTTTT. Protein sequence: CAWSGNFGTQNTGELFF.

The chain couples TRBV4-1 to TRBJ1-3, with D possibly matching TRBD1 (6 bases). The germline gives CDR1 MGHRA, CDR2 YSYEKL. This CDR3 is 16 amino acids long. Trimming shortened V by 2 bases and J by 2 bases, and 13 bases separated the two germline ends. This CDR3 reads CASSQRAGVTGNTIYF. CDR3 sequence (DNA): TGCGCCAGCAGCCAAAGAGCAGGGGTAACTGGAAACACCATATATTTT.

The V and J genes are TRBV10-3 and TRBJ2-7; 8 nucleotides agree with TRBD1. In germline, CDR1 is ENHRY, CDR2 SYGVKD. The CDR3 is 14 amino acids. The trim removed 5 bases at V and 6 bases at J, leaving 9 bases unmatched. CDR3 DNA: TGTGCCATCAGTCCGATCGGACAGGGAGGCGAGCAGTACTTC. It encodes CAISPIGQGGEQYF.

This sequence joins TRBV30 and TRBJ1-4, with no clear D. The CDR3 totals 16 residues. V dropped 2 bases and J dropped 8 bases, with 21 bases sitting between them. The germline gives CDR1 GTSNPN, CDR2 SVGIG (reference sequence). The CDR3 loop reads CAWSSLEDFGREKLFF. The CDR3 DNA is TGTGCCTGGAGTTCCCTTGAGGACTTCGGTAGGGAAAAACTGTTTTTT.

The chain is built from TRBV28 and TRBJ2-5; TRBD1 aligns across 9 bases. J gave up 3 bases and V 7 bases, and 3 bases lay outside the gene matches. CDR3 size: 13 residues. Germline V lookup: CDR1 MDHEN, CDR2 SYDVKM. The CDR3 loop is CASTRQGEETQYF. In DNA form, the CDR3 reads TGTGCCAGCACAAGACAGGGGGAAGAGACCCAGTACTTC. The whole variable domain, remainder taken from reference TRBV28 and TRBJ2-5, is DVKVTQSSRYLVKRTGEKVFLECVQDMDHENMFWYRQDPGLGLRLIYFSYDVKMKEKGDIPEGYSVSREKKERFSLILESASTNQTSMYLCASTRQGEETQYFGPGTRLLVL.